Listed here are 25 T cell receptor beta chains from one sample, sequenced in a study of immune evolution from preneoplasia to lung adenocarcinoma. TCRdb's copy holds only in-frame clones and misses some; the assay was immunoSEQ multiplex PCR. The sample shows just over 6,000 clones, roughly 80% of them seen only once. The source material was FFPE adjacent normal lung tissue. The receptors derive from an older donor with lung adenocarcinoma.

Here the CDR3 reads CASSVRDSYEQYF. CDR3 DNA sequence: TGTGCCAGCAGCGTCCGGGACAGCTACGAGCAGTACTTC. V and J are TRBV5-4 and TRBJ2-7, with 7 bases that match TRBD1. Germline V gene sequence: CDR1 SGHNT, CDR2 YYREEE (reference sequence). The CDR3 has 13 amino acids. The junction had 4 bases not matched to a gene; V was cut back by 4 bases and J by 3 bases. Supplemented by reference TRBV5-4 and TRBJ2-7, the full variable domain reads ETGVTQSPTHLIKTRGQQVTLRCSSQSGHNTVSWYQQALGQGPQFIFQYYREEENGRGNFPPRFSGLQFPNYSSELNVNALELDDSALYLCASSVRDSYEQYFGPGTRLTVT.

The rearrangement links TRBV4-3 to TRBJ2-7, with 8 bases lining up with TRBD1. The CDR3 runs 16 residues. Germline V CDR1 and CDR2: LGHNA, YSLEER. V shed 3 bases, J shed 0 bases, and the junction held 7 bases outside the gene matches. The CDR3 DNA follows: TGCGCCAGCAGCCAGGACCGAGGACAGGGCTCCTACGAGCAGTACTTC. The encoded protein is CASSQDRGQGSYEQYF.

This clone is deemed medium-sized. The CDR3 is CASSFGTERGGELFF. The CDR3 bases are TGTGCCAGCAGTTTTGGAACCGAAAGGGGCGGGGAGCTGTTTTTT. V is TRBV27 and J is TRBJ2-2; D is possibly TRBD1 (5 bases). CDR1 MNHEY and CDR2 SMNVEV come from the germline V gene (reference sequence). CDR3 length: 15 amino acids. Trimming left V 3 bases short and J 7 bases short, with 15 bases between.

In the case of this clone: The same CDR3 can be traced to other DNA sequences in this sample. The rearrangement uses TRBV6-1 and TRBJ2-7, with D uncertain. Germline V CDR1 and CDR2: MNHNS, SASEGT. CDR3 length: 11 residues. V was cut by 5 bases and J by 1 base, with 3 bases left in between. The CDR3 loop reads CASSWSYEQYF. CDR3 DNA sequence: TGTGCCAGCAGTTGGTCCTACGAGCAGTACTTC.

The genes are TRBV30 and TRBJ1-1, with a possible D match to TRBD1 (5 bases). Germline V gene data show CDR1 as GTSNPN and CDR2 as SVGIG (reference sequence). The CDR3 length is 16 residues. Deletions cut 2 bases from V and 4 bases from J, with 20 bases between. The CDR3 coding sequence is TGTGCCTGGAGTCACGGGGGAGCGTCAGCGGGCACTGAAGCTTTCTTT. The encoded protein is CAWSHGGASAGTEAFF.

This clone is a singleton in its sample. The V call is TRBV4-2, the J call TRBJ2-2; 7 bases agree with TRBD2. In germline, CDR1 is LGHNA, CDR2 YNFKEQ. Trimming at V came to 1 base and at J to 4 bases, leaving 6 bases not matched to a gene. This CDR3 comprises 16 residues. The CDR3 sequence is CASSQVALAGTGELFF. The CDR3 bases are TGTGCCAGCAGCCAAGTTGCCTTAGCGGGCACCGGGGAGCTGTTTTTT.

The genes are TRBV27 and TRBJ2-5, with a tentative D call TRBD2 (7 bases). This CDR3 has 14 residues. The germline V gene encodes CDR1 MNHEY and CDR2 SMNVEV (reference sequence). V shed 5 bases and J shed 5 bases, with 15 bases lying between them. Here the CDR3 DNA reads TGTGCCAGCAGTCGGACTAGGGGGGAGGAGACCCAGTACTTC. Its protein is CASSRTRGEETQYF.

V gene TRBV5-1 combines with J gene TRBJ1-1; 7 bases match TRBD1. The CDR3 totals 17 residues. CDR1 is SGHRS and CDR2 is YFSETQ in the germline V gene. Unmatched junction bases numbered 17, after V lost 6 bases and J lost 3 bases. CDR3 region: CASTLGLGGASDTEAFF. DNA for the CDR3: TGCGCCAGCACCCTTGGTCTAGGGGGCGCATCGGACACTGAAGCTTTCTTT.

Only one count was recorded for this clone. The chain is built from TRBV19 and TRBJ2-1; 7 nucleotides agree with TRBD1. The CDR3 is made up of 14 amino acids. V trimming: 5 bases; J trimming: 8 bases; junction bases outside the gene matches: 9. Germline V gene data show CDR1 as LNHDA and CDR2 as SQIVND (reference sequence). The CDR3 coding sequence is TGTGCCAGTAGTCTCCATGACAGGGTAGATGAGCAGTTCTTC. It yields the protein CASSLHDRVDEQFF.

V and J are TRBV7-9 and TRBJ2-1; D is tentatively TRBD1 or TRBD2 (5 bases each). V dropped 4 bases and J dropped 7 bases, with 17 bases sitting between them. This CDR3 comprises 15 residues. Germline V gene data show CDR1 as SEHNR and CDR2 as FQNEAQ (reference sequence). The CDR3 here is CASSSKRGLGNEQFF. As DNA, the CDR3 is TGTGCCAGCAGCTCCAAGAGGGGCCTTGGGAATGAGCAGTTCTTC.

This clone has only one observation. The CDR3 spells CASSGISGELFF. The CDR3 DNA is TGCGCCAGCAGCGGGATATCCGGGGAGCTGTTTTTT. The gene calls are TRBV10-1 and TRBJ2-2, with D tentatively TRBD2 (5 bases). The ends were cut back, 6 bases at V and 6 bases at J, with 8 bases in the middle. The CDR3 runs 12 residues. Germline V gives CDR1 WNHNN, CDR2 SYGVQD (reference sequence).

The chain joins TRBV29-1 to TRBJ2-1, with 10 bases aligning to TRBD1. The CDR3 spans 13 residues. V lost 6 bases to trimming and J lost 6 bases; unmatched junction nucleotides: 5. The germline V gene has CDR1 SQVTM and CDR2 ANQGSEA. DNA of the CDR3: TGCAGCGTAGCCGGGACAGGGGTCAATGAGCAGTTCTTC. It encodes CSVAGTGVNEQFF.

The chain has TRBV5-1 and TRBJ2-4, with D unclear. Germline V gene lookup returns CDR1 SGHRS and CDR2 YFSETQ. V lost 3 bases and J lost 0, with 7 bases in between. This CDR3 region has 14 residues. The CDR3 protein is CASSYEVAKNIQYF. CDR3 in DNA: TGCGCCAGCAGCTATGAGGTAGCCAAAAACATTCAGTACTTC.

The chain uses TRBV9 and TRBJ2-1; D not certain. V gave up 6 bases and J gave up 0 bases, with 13 bases separating them. The CDR3 contains 15 residues. Germline CDR1 reads SGDLS; CDR2 reads YYNGEE. CDR3 nucleotide sequence: TGTGCCAGCACCCCGGGCGGAGACTCCTACAATGAGCAGTTCTTC. It codes for CASTPGGDSYNEQFF.

The rearrangement links TRBV20-1 to TRBJ1-1; unclear D gene. The CDR3 runs 11 residues. The germline gives CDR1 DFQATT, CDR2 SNEGSKA (reference sequence). Trimming cost V 3 bases and J 4 bases, with 6 bases left between them. The CDR3 DNA follows: TGCAGTGCTAGGAGTACCACTGAAGCTTTCTTT. It yields the protein CSARSTTEAFF.

The V gene is TRBV11-2, the J gene TRBJ2-3; D call uncertain. Germline V CDR1 and CDR2: SGHAT, FQNNGV. Trimming left V 1 base short and J 1 base short, with 18 bases between. CDR3 length: 18 amino acids. In DNA form, the CDR3 reads TGTGCCAGCAGCTTAGTCACCTTCGGTACACGTGGCACAGATACGCAGTATTTT. Translating it yields CASSLVTFGTRGTDTQYF.

The rearrangement links TRBV7-6 to TRBJ1-5, with D hard to call. Trimming took 1 base from V and 4 from J, leaving 8 bases between them. CDR1 and CDR2 from the germline V gene are SGHVS and FNYEAQ. This CDR3 has 14 residues. The chain's CDR3 is CASSLGPENQPQHF. Written as DNA, the CDR3 is TGTGCCAGCAGCTTAGGCCCGGAGAATCAGCCCCAGCATTTT.

The chain recombines TRBV4-3 with TRBJ2-3, with D perhaps matching TRBD1 (5 bases). This CDR3 has 16 amino acids. V shed 1 base and J shed 2 bases, with 13 bases lying between them. The germline gives CDR1 LGHNA, CDR2 YSLEER. The DNA for the CDR3 is TGCGCCAGCAGCCAAGGATGGGGCACATACACAGATACGCAGTATTTT. This codes for CASSQGWGTYTDTQYF.

The rearrangement links TRBV4-1 to TRBJ2-1, with 13 bases fitting TRBD2. CDR1 MGHRA and CDR2 YSYEKL come from the germline V gene. The trim removed 4 bases at V and 4 bases at J, leaving 7 bases unmatched. The CDR3 has 17 residues. CDR3: CASSRLAGGVGYNEQFF. CDR3 in DNA: TGCGCCAGCAGCCGACTAGCGGGAGGAGTGGGGTACAATGAGCAGTTCTTC.

The table lists this clone with a count of one. The J gene is TRBJ2-1, the V gene TRBV12-5; 14 nucleotides agree with TRBD2. Per the germline V gene, CDR1 is LGHNT and CDR2 is FRNRAP. The trim removed 6 bases at V and 9 bases at J, leaving 7 bases unmatched. This CDR3 has 15 amino acids. The CDR3 reads CASGPGTSGSGEQFF. As DNA, the CDR3 is TGTGCTAGTGGACCCGGGACTAGCGGGAGTGGTGAGCAGTTCTTC.

The CDR3 DNA is TGCAGCGTTGAACGAGGGGATTCACGTGGCTACACCTTC. Translation: CSVERGDSRGYTF. The rearrangement joins TRBV29-1 to TRBJ1-2, with a weak D call TRBD1 (5 bases). Germline V gives CDR1 SQVTM, CDR2 ANQGSEA. Trimming removed 2 bases at V and 7 bases at J, with 14 bases between. This CDR3 has 13 amino acids. Combining the CDR3 with reference TRBV29-1 and TRBJ1-2 gives the whole variable domain SAVISQKPSRDICQRGTSLTIQCQVDSQVTMMFWYRQQPGQSLTLIATANQGSEATYESGFVIDKFPISRPNLTFSTLTVSNMSPEDSSIYLCSVERGDSRGYTFGSGTRLTVV.

The genes are TRBV19 and TRBJ1-2; D is unclear. Germline V gene sequence: CDR1 LNHDA, CDR2 SQIVND (reference sequence). This CDR3 comprises 19 residues. Trimming left V 3 bases short and J 0 bases short, with 23 bases between. CDR3: CASSILGPRYEQANYGYTF. The CDR3 DNA follows: TGTGCCAGTAGTATTCTAGGCCCCAGGTATGAGCAGGCTAACTATGGCTACACCTTC.

V gene TRBV5-1 combines with J gene TRBJ2-5; D is unclear. The CDR3 length is 11 residues. CDR1 SGHRS and CDR2 YFSETQ come from the germline V gene. The V and J ends lost 6 bases and 1 base respectively, with 4 bases between them. The DNA for the CDR3 is TGCGCCAGCAAAATCCAAGAGACCCAGTACTTC. Translated: CASKIQETQYF.

V is TRBV11-1 and J is TRBJ2-7; TRBD1 agrees at 8 bases. The CDR3 has 13 amino acids. The junction had 4 bases not matched to a gene; V was cut back by 5 bases and J by 4 bases. Germline V gives CDR1 SGHAT, CDR2 FQDESV (reference sequence). The CDR3 bases are TGTGCCAGCAGCCGTGACAGGGGATACGAGCAGTACTTC. Amino acid sequence: CASSRDRGYEQYF.

The rearrangement links TRBV7-6 to TRBJ2-7, with D perhaps TRBD1 or TRBD2 (5 bases each). Germline V gene data show CDR1 as SGHVS and CDR2 as FNYEAQ. Trimming pared 3 bases from V and 4 bases from J, leaving 10 bases between. This CDR3 is built from 13 residues. The CDR3 DNA follows: TGTGCCAGCAGCTTGGGACGGCATTACGAGCAGTACTTC. This sequence encodes CASSLGRHYEQYF.